This TCR beta chain was sequenced in a study of control samples from healthy donors and cancer patients. Some clones are missing from TCRdb's copy, which holds only in-frame ones; the method was immunoSEQ multiplex PCR. The repertoire has 70,000 to 85,000 clones, around 91% of them found once; the top ten carry around 17%. V was clipped by 5 bases and J by 1 base; unmatched bases: 6. The CDR3 is 15 residues long. Germline lookup yields CDR1 SNHLY and CDR2 FYNNEI. This clone was seen more than once but under ten times. The sample was blood. This TCR came from a man in his forties or fifties in good health. The chain carries TRBV2 and TRBJ1-1; 8 bases line up with TRBD1. Written as DNA, the CDR3 is TGTGCCAGCAGTCCATTGACAGGGGAGAACACTGAAGCTTTCTTT. This gives the protein CASSPLTGENTEAFF.